Included here is one TCR beta chain sequence, with context. Its antigen is currently unknown. This sample is part of a study of beta chain features in type 1 diabetes. General study results and limits: A moderate, significant TCRB CDR3 shortening appeared in type 1 diabetes across four CD4+ subsets.

Reverse transcription of all isolated RNA meant that expressed TCRB transcripts were sequenced. Generated by immunoSEQ multiplex PCR, the TCRdb table keeps only in-frame clones and is missing some. Here the sample spans hundreds of thousands of clones, roughly 70% being singletons. V lost 5 bases to trimming and J lost 0 bases, with 14 bases between them. This CDR3 comprises 16 residues. The germline V gene encodes CDR1 SEHNR and CDR2 FQNEAQ (reference sequence). The sample taken for sequencing was naive CD4+ T cells from blood. J is TRBJ2-1 and V is TRBV7-9; D gene uncertain. This TCR derives from a man aged 30 to 45 in good health. In DNA form, the CDR3 reads TGTGCCAGCAGCCGACTGATGCTGAGCTCCTACAATGAGCAGTTCTTC. Translating it yields CASSRLMLSSYNEQFF.